Listed here is a single TCR beta chain. What it binds is not known. This entry is derived from a study of cytomegalovirus exposure and HLA in healthy donors. V was pared by 1 base and J by 2 bases, with 9 bases of the junction left unmatched. The CDR3 has 17 amino acids. Germline V gives CDR1 SGHVS, CDR2 FNYEAQ. 13 Jbeta primers and 60 Vbeta primers were used for the PCR. Original analysis: There were about 80 million unique TCR beta chains by a later count, and some 11 million of them were shared. Sequencing used immunoSEQ multiplex PCR; TCRdb keeps in-frame clones, though not all of them. V, J and clone size are those of that table, while D and trimming were read from the DNA. The sample lists tens of thousands of clones; nearly 80% were seen once. Findings of the study overall: Analyses of presence and absence presupposed an approximately uniform sequencing depth across donors.

Specimen: PBMCs. The receptor was isolated from a woman aged 40-49 years in good health and CMV-seronegative. The chain has TRBV7-6 and TRBJ2-7; 9 positions match TRBD1. The CDR3 bases are TGTGCCAGCAGCTTAGGGCCTCCGACAGGGGGACCCTACGAGCAGTACTTC. Amino acids: CASSLGPPTGGPYEQYF.